The 18 T cell receptor beta chains below were found in one sample sequenced in a study of PD-1 blockade in classical Hodgkin lymphoma (dated by TCRdb to 2020 to 2022). The meaning of the sample's time point label: cycle 4 day 1 (C4D1), after more than five weeks of nivolumab. Relapse after autologous stem cell transplantation had occurred in all trial patients, and cohorts A, B and C were distinguished by prior brentuximab vedotin exposure. Magnetic negative selection with a Miltenyi CD4+ T cell isolation kit was used to purify CD4+ T cells from thawed PBMCs. Library preparation employed the immunoSEQ multiplex PCR assay. Sourced from immuneACCESS, this table was stored by TCRdb with only in-frame sequences that have V and J called. A share of the clones is absent; for the studies checked, an unresolved V gene accounts for under half, and the remainder has no known explanation. For this sample there are almost 2,000 clones; 70% to 90% appear just once. The ten most abundant clones make up more than 30% of the sample.

The sequencing here drew on CD4+ T cells from blood, taken before the fourth cycle of nivolumab. The receptor source for this set is a human donor with classical Hodgkin lymphoma.

The rearrangement links TRBV10-3 to TRBJ2-7; tentatively, D is TRBD1 (6 bases). This CDR3 is 15 amino acids long. The germline V gene encodes CDR1 ENHRY and CDR2 SYGVKD. The V and J ends lost 4 bases and 7 bases respectively, with 20 bases between them. The CDR3 sequence: CAISVEGQPDREQYF. CDR3 nucleotide sequence: TGTGCCATCAGTGTTGAGGGACAACCTGACAGGGAGCAGTACTTC.

The chain links TRBV7-8 to TRBJ2-1; D unclear. This CDR3 is built from 12 residues. The ends were cut back, 1 base at V and 10 bases at J, with 8 bases in the middle. Germline CDR1 SGHVS, CDR2 FQNEAQ. The CDR3 reads CASSLDWGEQFF. CDR3 nucleotides: TGTGCCAGCAGCTTAGATTGGGGAGAGCAGTTCTTC.

The chain's CDR3 is CASSYSGYGYTF. DNA for the CDR3: TGTGCCAGCAGTTACTCGGGGTATGGCTACACCTTC. The V and J genes are TRBV6-5 and TRBJ1-2; unclear D gene. CDR3 length equals 12 residues. The ends were cut back, 0 bases at V and 5 bases at J, with 4 bases in the middle. Germline lookup yields CDR1 MNHEY and CDR2 SVGAGI.

This chain uses TRBV14 with TRBJ2-1; D is perhaps TRBD1 (6 bases). Germline V gene data show CDR1 as SGHDN and CDR2 as FVKESK. The CDR3 spans 16 residues. Trimming shortened V by 2 bases and J by 6 bases, and 17 bases separated the two germline ends. For the CDR3, the DNA is TGTGCCAGCAGCCAACCGGGACAACTCCCTGGCAATGAGCAGTTCTTC. Translating it yields CASSQPGQLPGNEQFF. The entire variable domain, with the rest obtained from reference TRBV14 and TRBJ2-1, is as follows: EAGVTQFPSHSVIEKGQTVTLRCDPISGHDNLYWYRRVMGKEIKFLLHFVKESKQDESGMPNNRFLAERTGGTYSTLKVQPAELEDSGVYFCASSQPGQLPGNEQFFGPGTRLTVL.

V and J are TRBV7-9 and TRBJ2-1; 14 bases match TRBD2. The CDR3 length is 17 residues. The germline V gene has CDR1 SEHNR and CDR2 FQNEAQ (reference sequence). V shed 3 bases, J shed 8 bases, and the junction held 9 bases outside the gene matches. The CDR3 here is CASSLTGTSGSEYEQFF. CDR3 bases: TGTGCCAGCAGCTTGACCGGGACTAGCGGGAGTGAGTATGAGCAGTTCTTC.

J is TRBJ2-7 and V is TRBV7-8, with D maybe TRBD2 (6 bases). This CDR3 region has 15 residues. V was cut by 2 bases and J by 3 bases, with 14 bases left in between. Germline lookup yields CDR1 SGHVS and CDR2 FQNEAQ. The CDR3 sequence: CASSLTPGVIYEQYF. The CDR3 bases are TGTGCCAGCAGCTTAACCCCGGGGGTGATCTACGAGCAGTACTTC.

The chain carries TRBV7-7 and TRBJ2-3; D possibly corresponds to TRBD1 (5 bases). V lost 5 bases and J 4 bases, leaving 13 bases between the germline ends. The CDR3 is 14 residues long. Germline V CDR1 and CDR2: SSHAT, FNYEAQ (reference sequence). CDR3 in amino acids: CASSIGTGPDTQYF. In DNA, the CDR3 is TGTGCCAGCAGCATCGGTACAGGTCCAGATACGCAGTATTTT.

The chain uses TRBV10-3 and TRBJ2-3, with a weak D call TRBD1 (5 bases). The CDR3 spans 15 residues. V lost 2 bases, J lost 0 bases, and 9 bases lay in between. The germline V gene encodes CDR1 ENHRY and CDR2 SYGVKD. The CDR3 sequence is CAISEGAASTDTQYF. DNA of the CDR3: TGTGCCATCAGTGAGGGGGCAGCTAGCACAGATACGCAGTATTTT.

The chain recombines TRBV7-9 with TRBJ1-1; a weak D match, TRBD1 (6 bases). V was cut by 4 bases and J by 2 bases, with 14 bases left in between. Germline assignment: CDR1 SEHNR and CDR2 FQNEAQ (reference sequence). CDR3 length equals 15 residues. The CDR3 reads CASSSRNRENTEAFF. Here the CDR3 DNA reads TGTGCCAGCAGCTCAAGAAACAGGGAAAACACTGAAGCTTTCTTT. Variable domain in full (rest from reference TRBV7-9 and TRBJ1-1): DTGVSQNPRHKITKRGQNVTFRCDPISEHNRLYWYRQTLGQGPEFLTYFQNEAQLEKSRLLSDRFSAERPKGSFSTLEIQRTEQGDSAMYLCASSSRNRENTEAFFGQGTRLTVV.

The V call is TRBV7-2, the J call TRBJ2-1; TRBD2 matches at 7 bases. There are 16 residues in the CDR3. V shed 3 bases, J shed 3 bases, and the junction held 8 bases outside the gene matches. Germline V gene data show CDR1 as SGHTA and CDR2 as FQGNSA. The CDR3 reads CASSFLSSGDYNEQFF. CDR3 sequence (DNA): TGTGCCAGCAGCTTCTTATCGAGCGGGGACTACAATGAGCAGTTCTTC.

The chain is built from TRBV7-3 and TRBJ2-1; 11 positions agree with TRBD2. The CDR3 covers 16 residues. Losses at the gene ends were 0 bases for V and 5 bases for J; bases not matched to a gene: 3. The germline V gene encodes CDR1 SGHTA and CDR2 FQGTGA. The CDR3 DNA reads as TGTGCCAGCAGCTTAACGGGGACTAGCGGCCACAATGAGCAGTTCTTC. Its translation: CASSLTGTSGHNEQFF. The entire variable domain, with the rest obtained from reference TRBV7-3 and TRBJ2-1, is as follows: GAGVSQTPSNKVTEKGKYVELRCDPISGHTALYWYRQSLGQGPEFLIYFQGTGAADDSGLPNDRFFAVRPEGSVSTLKIQRTERGDSAVYLCASSLTGTSGHNEQFFGPGTRLTVL.

The chain recombines TRBV6-6 with TRBJ2-7; D might be TRBD2 (8 bases). In germline, CDR1 is MNHNY, CDR2 SVGAGI (reference sequence). The ends were cut back, 6 bases at V and 4 bases at J, with 19 bases in the middle. This CDR3 has 15 residues. The CDR3: CASSPREGASYEQYF. CDR3 coding DNA: TGTGCCAGCAGCCCTCGGGAGGGGGCGTCGTACGAGCAGTACTTC.

J is TRBJ1-6 and V is TRBV19, with D tentatively TRBD1 (5 bases). The V end was cut by 5 bases, the J end by 14 bases, with 19 bases between. The CDR3 is 14 amino acids. The germline gives CDR1 LNHDA, CDR2 SQIVND (reference sequence). The CDR3 loop reads CASSWGTSALTLHF. CDR3 DNA sequence: TGTGCCAGTAGTTGGGGGACGTCGGCGTTGACCCTCCACTTT.

V gene TRBV19 combines with J gene TRBJ2-1; 12 nucleotides match TRBD2. This CDR3 comprises 17 residues. Germline trimming cut 5 bases from V and 3 bases from J; bases unmatched to any gene: 8. Germline values: CDR1 LNHDA, CDR2 SQIVND (reference sequence). The CDR3 region is CASSLTSGGQLYNEQFF. The CDR3 DNA is TGTGCCAGTAGTCTAACTAGCGGGGGGCAACTCTACAATGAGCAGTTCTTC.

The J gene is TRBJ2-3, the V gene TRBV7-3, with 8 bases that match TRBD2. This CDR3 region has 17 residues. After removal of 0 bases from V and 5 bases from J, the junction contained 10 bases not matched to a gene. The V gene's germline CDR1 is SGHTA and CDR2 FQGTGA. As DNA, the CDR3 is TGTGCCAGCAGCTTAACGACCCGGGGGGGTCCCAAAGATACGCAGTATTTT. As protein: CASSLTTRGGPKDTQYF.

The chain uses TRBV10-3 and TRBJ1-6; 7 bases agree with TRBD1. CDR3 size: 15 residues. Per germline, CDR1 ENHRY and CDR2 SYGVKD. The V segment lost 5 bases and the J segment 5 bases; nucleotides outside the gene matches: 6. DNA of the CDR3: TGTGCCATCAGTTTTAGAGGACAGGATAATTCACCCCTCCACTTT. It specifies CAISFRGQDNSPLHF.

The chain uses TRBV30 and TRBJ1-5, with a possible D match to TRBD1 (5 bases). Per the germline V gene, CDR1 is GTSNPN and CDR2 is SVGIG (reference sequence). V shed 7 bases and J shed 3 bases, with 16 bases lying between them. The CDR3 sequence is 14 residues long. The DNA for the CDR3 is TGTGCCTTAGACAGTGGTTTACTCAATCAGCCCCAGCATTTT. The encoded protein is CALDSGLLNQPQHF.

V gene TRBV10-3 combines with J gene TRBJ2-7; possibly TRBD1 or TRBD2 for D (5 bases each). The CDR3 length is 18 residues. The germline V gene encodes CDR1 ENHRY and CDR2 SYGVKD. V was clipped by 4 bases and J by 2 bases, with 24 bases between them. The CDR3 DNA reads as TGTGCCATCAGTGGAATCGGGGTGATGGGGGAGAGAGCCTACGAGCAGTACTTC. Translated: CAISGIGVMGERAYEQYF.